A single sample is the source of the 28 T cell receptor beta chains below, sequenced in a study of identical twins. A single record per CDR3 protein comes from TCRdb applying MiXCR to the 5' RACE reads. Among approximately 220,000 distinct CDR3 sequences listed, less than 9.5% were seen once. The material sequenced was memory (CD45RO+) T cells sorted from blood. These receptors came from a woman aged 18-30 years in good health.

This clonotype was detected many times. The chain has TRBV5-5 and TRBJ2-4, with TRBD2 matching over 14 bases. The CDR3 spans 17 residues. Germline assignment: CDR1 SGHKS and CDR2 YYEKEE (reference sequence). Trimming at V came to 0 bases and at J to 3 bases, leaving 2 bases not matched to a gene. The CDR3: CASSLGLAGGLKNIQYF. DNA of the CDR3: TGTGCCAGCAGCTTGGGACTAGCGGGAGGGCTCAAAAACATTCAGTACTTC.

The V and J genes are TRBV5-1 and TRBJ1-1; TRBD1 matches 7 bases. CDR3 length: 13 residues. V shed 4 bases and J 4 bases; nucleotides not matched to a gene: 4. The V gene's germline CDR1 is SGHRS and CDR2 YFSETQ. CDR3 sequence (DNA): TGCGCCAGCAGCATAACAGGGGTCACTGAAGCTTTCTTT. Its protein is CASSITGVTEAFF.

This clonotype was detected once. The chain has TRBV19 and TRBJ2-5, with D maybe TRBD1 (6 bases). CDR1 is LNHDA, CDR2 SQIVND, per germline (reference sequence). The CDR3 runs 15 residues. V was trimmed by 5 bases and J by 5 bases, leaving 18 bases between them. The CDR3 DNA reads as TGTGCCAGTAGTGCCACAGGGTGGCCTCCGGAGACCCAGTACTTC. Its translation: CASSATGWPPETQYF.

In DNA, the CDR3 is TGTGCCAGCAGCCCCTTCCAGGGGGCGCGTACTGAAGCTTTCTTT. This gives the protein CASSPFQGARTEAFF. The chain uses TRBV7-2 and TRBJ1-1; 8 bases map to TRBD1. V trimming: 5 bases; J trimming: 5 bases; junction bases outside the gene matches: 10. The CDR3 sequence is 15 residues long. CDR1 is SGHTA, CDR2 FQGNSA, per germline. The whole variable domain, remainder taken from reference TRBV7-2 and TRBJ1-1, is GAGVSQSPSNKVTEKGKDVELRCDPISGHTALYWYRQSLGQGLEFLIYFQGNSAPDKSGLPSDRFSAERTGGSVSTLTIQRTQQEDSAVYLCASSPFQGARTEAFFGQGTRLTVV.

This clonotype was observed at least ten times. The chain carries TRBV27 and TRBJ2-3; no definite D call. CDR1 and CDR2 (germline): MNHEY, SMNVEV (reference sequence). This CDR3 region has 15 residues. The germline V and J ends were trimmed by 3 bases and 2 bases, with 12 bases remaining between them. CDR3 DNA sequence: TGTGCCAGCAGTTTTCTGGCCGCGGCCACAGATACGCAGTATTTT. Encoded protein: CASSFLAAATDTQYF.

V is TRBV11-3 and J is TRBJ2-6, with 9 bases fitting TRBD1. CDR1 is SGHNT and CDR2 is YENEEA in the germline V gene. V gave up 11 bases and J gave up 4 bases; unmatched junction bases: 12. The CDR3 runs to 16 residues. The CDR3 loop is CAAIQGAGSGANVLTF. In nucleotides, the CDR3 is TGTGCCGCAATACAGGGGGCAGGATCCGGGGCCAACGTCCTGACTTTC.

This clonotype was seen more than once but under ten times. The rearrangement joins TRBV3-1 to TRBJ1-1, with unresolved D. Germline values: CDR1 LGHDT, CDR2 YNNKEL (reference sequence). The CDR3 length is 13 residues. The V end lost 2 bases, the J end lost 1 base, and 5 bases lay between the germline ends. The CDR3: CASSQLRNTEAFF. CDR3 nucleotides: TGTGCCAGCAGCCAACTCAGGAACACTGAAGCTTTCTTT.

The chain is built from TRBV15 and TRBJ2-1; D is ambiguous. Germline V lookup: CDR1 LNHNV, CDR2 YYDKDF (reference sequence). The CDR3 has 12 amino acids. Trimming took off 4 bases at V and 8 bases at J, with 9 bases between the two ends. The CDR3: CATSNGRDEQFF. The CDR3 nucleotides are TGTGCCACCAGCAATGGACGTGATGAGCAGTTCTTC.

The chain carries TRBV7-9 and TRBJ2-5; D call uncertain. This CDR3 has 14 residues. Germline lookup yields CDR1 SEHNR and CDR2 FQNEAQ (reference sequence). Trimming left V 1 base short and J 4 bases short, with 10 bases between. CDR3 region: CASSLGGFPETQYF. In DNA, the CDR3 is TGTGCCAGCAGCTTAGGTGGGTTCCCAGAGACCCAGTACTTC. The whole variable domain, remainder taken from reference TRBV7-9 and TRBJ2-5, is DTGVSQNPRHKITKRGQNVTFRCDPISEHNRLYWYRQTLGQGPEFLTYFQNEAQLEKSRLLSDRFSAERPKGSFSTLEIQRTEQGDSAMYLCASSLGGFPETQYFGPGTRLLVL.

The J gene is TRBJ2-1, the V gene TRBV9; TRBD1 or TRBD2 may be the D gene (6 bases each). V lost 0 bases and J 4 bases, leaving 11 bases between the germline ends. The length of the CDR3 is 15 residues. Germline V gene sequence: CDR1 SGDLS, CDR2 YYNGEE. The CDR3 sequence is CASSVVRGPYNEQFF. CDR3 nucleotide sequence: TGTGCCAGCAGCGTAGTCCGGGGGCCTTACAATGAGCAGTTCTTC. Filled out from reference TRBV9 and TRBJ2-1, the complete variable domain reads DSGVTQTPKHLITATGQRVTLRCSPRSGDLSVYWYQQSLDQGLQFLIQYYNGEERAKGNILERFSAQQFPDLHSELNLSSLELGDSALYFCASSVVRGPYNEQFFGPGTRLTVL.

The J gene is TRBJ2-1, the V gene TRBV30; the D gene is possibly TRBD2 (6 bases). Trimming pared 4 bases from V and 7 bases from J, leaving 17 bases between. The length of the CDR3 is 14 residues. In germline, CDR1 is GTSNPN, CDR2 SVGIG (reference sequence). The DNA of the CDR3 is TGTGCCTGGACATATGGGCACAGCGGGAATGAGCAGTTCTTC. Its protein product is CAWTYGHSGNEQFF.

This clonotype has just a few counts. CDR3 sequence reads: CSPDKAGTDTQYF. The CDR3 DNA reads as TGCAGCCCTGATAAAGCTGGCACAGATACGCAGTATTTT. The genes are TRBV20-1 and TRBJ2-3; D is ambiguous. CDR1 is DFQATT, CDR2 SNEGSKA, per germline (reference sequence). The CDR3 consists of 13 residues.

This clonotype has at least ten counts. The chain recombines TRBV7-9 with TRBJ2-7; D tentatively fits TRBD1 or TRBD2 (5 bases each). Trimming shortened V by 7 bases and J by 4 bases, and 23 bases separated the two germline ends. The CDR3 is 16 residues long. Looked up from germline, CDR1 is SEHNR and CDR2 is FQNEAQ (reference sequence). The CDR3 is CASTSQRRGPGYEQYF. CDR3 DNA: TGTGCCAGCACTTCCCAAAGAAGGGGCCCGGGATACGAGCAGTACTTC.

J is TRBJ1-4 and V is TRBV6-1, with no clear D. The CDR3 is 14 residues long. Germline CDR1 is MNHNS and CDR2 is SASEGT. V dropped 5 bases and J dropped 0 bases, with 7 bases sitting between them. The CDR3 sequence is CASSRGATNEKLFF. CDR3 DNA sequence: TGTGCCAGCAGTCGCGGAGCAACTAATGAAAAACTGTTTTTT.

This clonotype turned up a few times. The chain carries TRBV14 and TRBJ1-2, with D unclear. CDR3 length: 13 residues. The ends were cut back, 4 bases at V and 11 bases at J, with 17 bases in the middle. The germline CDR1 and CDR2 sequences are SGHDN and FVKESK. The CDR3 protein is CASSPQGGLGYTF. CDR3 DNA sequence: TGTGCCAGCAGCCCGCAAGGAGGTCTAGGATACACCTTC.

This clonotype was recorded a few times. The chain couples TRBV29-1 to TRBJ1-2; 8 positions match TRBD1. After removal of 7 bases from V and 8 bases from J, the junction contained 9 bases not matched to a gene. The length of the CDR3 is 12 residues. In germline, CDR1 is SQVTM, CDR2 ANQGSEA. The CDR3 is CSATDRGRGYTF. CDR3 nucleotide sequence: TGCAGCGCCACCGACAGGGGTAGGGGCTACACCTTC.

The chain couples TRBV7-2 to TRBJ2-7; 9 bases match TRBD1. The V gene's germline CDR1 is SGHTA and CDR2 FQGNSA. Germline trimming cut 5 bases from V and 2 bases from J; bases unmatched to any gene: 10. This CDR3 has 16 amino acids. CDR3 DNA sequence: TGTGCCAGCAGCCGAACTTCCGGGACAGGGACCTACGAGCAGTACTTC. This encodes CASSRTSGTGTYEQYF. Variable domain in full (rest from reference TRBV7-2 and TRBJ2-7): GAGVSQSPSNKVTEKGKDVELRCDPISGHTALYWYRQSLGQGLEFLIYFQGNSAPDKSGLPSDRFSAERTGGSVSTLTIQRTQQEDSAVYLCASSRTSGTGTYEQYFGPGTRLTVT.

There are many counts of this clonotype. V gene TRBV4-3 combines with J gene TRBJ2-7; 13 bases align to TRBD2. The germline V gene has CDR1 LGHNA and CDR2 YSLEER. The CDR3 runs 16 residues. The V gene end was trimmed by 1 base and the J gene end by 5 bases; junction bases not matched to a gene: 5. The CDR3 region is CASSQGLAGGSDEQYF. CDR3 sequence (DNA): TGCGCCAGCAGCCAAGGACTAGCGGGAGGATCGGACGAGCAGTACTTC.

V and J are TRBV27 and TRBJ2-7; TRBD1 might be the D (6 bases). The germline V and J ends were trimmed by 5 bases and 0 bases, with 17 bases remaining between them. Germline assignment: CDR1 MNHEY and CDR2 SMNVEV (reference sequence). The CDR3 runs 16 residues. The CDR3 protein is CASSSGQGRSSYEQYF. Written as DNA, the CDR3 is TGTGCCAGCAGTAGCGGCCAGGGGCGTAGCTCCTACGAGCAGTACTTC.

The rearrangement joins TRBV5-4 to TRBJ1-6; tentatively, D is TRBD1 (6 bases). CDR3 length: 14 amino acids. V was trimmed by 4 bases and J by 10 bases, leaving 15 bases between them. Germline CDR1 and CDR2: SGHNT and YYREEE (reference sequence). CDR3 protein: CASSEKGGRSPLHF. CDR3 bases: TGTGCCAGCAGCGAAAAGGGGGGTCGGTCACCCCTCCACTTT.

This clonotype was found a few times. V and J are TRBV6-2 or TRBV6-3 and TRBJ2-1; TRBD2 agrees at 7 bases. The V segment lost 10 bases and the J segment 0 bases; nucleotides outside the gene matches: 6. The germline gives CDR1 MNHEY, CDR2 SVGEGT. The CDR3 is made up of 14 amino acids. The CDR3 nucleotides read TGTGCCACCGGGGACTACCGCTCCTACAATGAGCAGTTCTTC. As protein: CATGDYRSYNEQFF.

V usage is TRBV3-1 and J usage is TRBJ2-1, with TRBD1 as a possible D gene (6 bases). Germline V CDR1 and CDR2: LGHDT, YNNKEL (reference sequence). This CDR3 is 14 amino acids long. V was clipped by 8 bases and J by 7 bases, with 18 bases between them. The CDR3 sequence is CASAFRQGKNEQFF. The CDR3 DNA sequence: TGTGCCAGCGCCTTCCGGCAGGGGAAGAATGAGCAGTTCTTC.

The chain joins TRBV7-2 to TRBJ2-7; TRBD2 matches 11 bases. In germline, CDR1 is SGHTA, CDR2 FQGNSA. The CDR3 spans 15 residues. The V segment lost 3 bases and the J segment 3 bases; nucleotides outside the gene matches: 4. The CDR3 DNA is TGTGCCAGCAGCTTGCAGGGGACTAGCGGCTACGAGCAGTACTTC. It specifies CASSLQGTSGYEQYF.

The CDR3 DNA is TGTGCCAGCAGCCAATTGCGTAGGGGGATATCCTACGAGCAGTACTTC. This translates into CASSQLRRGISYEQYF. The genes are TRBV14 and TRBJ2-7; tentative D call: TRBD1 (6 bases). This CDR3 has 16 amino acids. Trimming shortened V by 2 bases and J by 1 base, and 15 bases separated the two germline ends. Germline CDR1 reads SGHDN; CDR2 reads FVKESK.

This chain connects TRBV29-1 to TRBJ2-7, with D possibly being TRBD1 or TRBD2 (5 bases each). Germline V lookup: CDR1 SQVTM, CDR2 ANQGSEA. The CDR3 is 13 amino acids. Trimming removed 3 bases at V and 5 bases at J, with 14 bases between. The CDR3 is CSVEGVSRNEQYF. The DNA for the CDR3 is TGCAGCGTTGAGGGGGTTTCGAGGAACGAGCAGTACTTC.

This clonotype has only a few counts. In DNA, the CDR3 is TGTGCCAGCAGTTGGGGGGAAGGCGGCTACACCTTC. Its translation: CASSWGEGGYTF. This chain joins TRBV6-5 and TRBJ1-2, with D perhaps matching TRBD1 (5 bases). V was cut by 4 bases and J by 8 bases, with 11 bases left in between. Per the germline V gene, CDR1 is MNHEY and CDR2 is SVGAGI. The CDR3 runs 12 residues.

The chain has TRBV20-1 and TRBJ2-3; 9 bases line up with TRBD2. Germline-derived CDR1 and CDR2 are DFQATT and SNEGSKA (reference sequence). The length of the CDR3 is 15 residues. Trimming removed 2 bases from V and 2 bases from J; junction bases left unmatched: 5. The CDR3: CSARPSGGYTDTQYF. The CDR3 nucleotides read TGCAGTGCTAGACCGAGCGGGGGGTACACAGATACGCAGTATTTT.

This clonotype came up a few times. The chain joins TRBV20-1 to TRBJ2-7; TRBD1 is a possible D gene (6 bases). The CDR3 extends over 14 amino acids. Deletions cut 6 bases from V and 2 bases from J, with 17 bases between. Germline loops: CDR1 DFQATT, CDR2 SNEGSKA (reference sequence). The CDR3 coding sequence is TGCAGTGCGGCCCTTCCGAAGGGGGCCTACGAGCAGTACTTC. It encodes CSAALPKGAYEQYF.